Listed here are 23 T cell receptor beta chains from one sample, sequenced in a study of beta chain features in type 1 diabetes. Points from the study as a whole: When Type 1 diabetes patients were examined, their TCRB CDR3s proved moderately but significantly shorter in all four CD4+ subsets.

Reverse transcription of all isolated RNA meant that expressed TCRB transcripts were sequenced. Sequencing was performed with immunoSEQ multiplex PCR; in TCRdb, only in-frame clones are kept and a portion is missing. Counted here are hundreds of thousands of clones, 11% occurring once; the ten biggest clones make up 0.017%. Their specific antigens are unknown. Sample: naive CD4+ T cells from blood. The receptors stem from a man younger than 45 with type 1 diabetes.

This clone has just a few counts. The chain is built from TRBV28 and TRBJ1-5, with 7 bases identical to TRBD1. The CDR3 covers 19 residues. CDR1 is MDHEN, CDR2 SYDVKM, per germline. V was pared by 6 bases and J by 0 bases, with 17 bases of the junction left unmatched. The CDR3 bases are TGTGCCAGCAGCGTCTCTCCCGGACAGGCGGAATATAGCAATCAGCCCCAGCATTTT. Translation gives CASSVSPGQAEYSNQPQHF.

As to this clone: Other DNA sequences from this sample encode an identical CDR3 as well. The chain is built from TRBV7-2 and TRBJ1-6; 7 positions match TRBD1. The V gene end was trimmed by 1 base and the J gene end by 7 bases; junction bases not matched to a gene: 1. From germline, CDR1 is SGHTA and CDR2 FQGNSA. The CDR3 has 14 amino acids. The CDR3 DNA reads as TGTGCCAGCAGCTTAGACAGGGGCAATTCACCCCTCCACTTT. Its protein is CASSLDRGNSPLHF.

The chain is built from TRBV7-9 and TRBJ1-1, with TRBD1 matching over 8 bases. J lost 6 bases, V lost 5 bases, and 5 bases had no gene match. The CDR3 has 13 residues. From germline, CDR1 is SEHNR and CDR2 FQNEAQ (reference sequence). In nucleotides, the CDR3 is TGTGCCAGCAGCACGACAGGGGAGGCTGAAGCTTTCTTT. It translates to CASSTTGEAEAFF.

There are a few counts of this clone. The chain joins TRBV9 to TRBJ2-7; TRBD1 matches 9 bases. Looked up from germline, CDR1 is SGDLS and CDR2 is YYNGEE. The junction had 7 bases not matched to a gene; V was cut back by 0 bases and J by 3 bases. The CDR3 totals 16 residues. The CDR3 loop is CASSVGGTGGYYEQYF. The CDR3 DNA follows: TGTGCCAGCAGCGTAGGGGGAACAGGGGGCTACTACGAGCAGTACTTC.

The rearrangement links TRBV5-4 to TRBJ2-7; 11 bases align to TRBD2. CDR1 and CDR2 from the germline V gene are SGHNT and YYREEE (reference sequence). The CDR3 consists of 15 residues. V lost 3 bases and J lost 4; bases outside the gene matches: 6. In DNA, the CDR3 is TGTGCCAGCAGCTCCATTAGCGGGGGGGGTTACGAGCAGTACTTC. Its protein is CASSSISGGGYEQYF.

This clone was observed a handful of times. Written as DNA, the CDR3 is TGTGCCAGCAGCGTACGGGGGGCCCTCACAGATACGCAGTATTTT. Amino acids: CASSVRGALTDTQYF. The chain uses TRBV9 and TRBJ2-3; a weak D match, TRBD2 (7 bases). Deletions cut 1 base from V and 2 bases from J, with 11 bases between. There are 15 residues in the CDR3. Germline CDR1 reads SGDLS; CDR2 reads YYNGEE.

The V call is TRBV19, the J call TRBJ1-5, with unresolved D. With 0 bases removed from V and 7 bases from J, the gap between germline ends came to 7 bases. The CDR3 consists of 13 residues. Germline CDR1 and CDR2: LNHDA and SQIVND (reference sequence). CDR3 DNA sequence: TGTGCCAGTAGTATAGATCGGGAACAGCCCCAGCATTTT. Translation: CASSIDREQPQHF.

The chain carries TRBV11-2 and TRBJ2-5; no reliable D call. The germline V gene has CDR1 SGHAT and CDR2 FQNNGV. The CDR3 consists of 15 residues. V dropped 0 bases and J dropped 4 bases, with 12 bases sitting between them. Here the CDR3 DNA reads TGTGCCAGCAGCTTAGAGGTGGTTAGCAGAGAGACCCAGTACTTC. Its protein is CASSLEVVSRETQYF.

This chain uses TRBV5-4 with TRBJ2-3; tentative D call: TRBD2 (5 bases). Trimming cost V 4 bases and J 4 bases, with 13 bases left between them. The germline V gene has CDR1 SGHNT and CDR2 YYREEE (reference sequence). This CDR3 is built from 14 residues. The CDR3 protein is CASSPRDPADTQYF. The CDR3 bases are TGTGCCAGCAGCCCCCGGGATCCTGCAGATACGCAGTATTTT.

This clone was recorded a few times. The chain employs TRBV30 and TRBJ2-1, with 10 bases lining up with TRBD1. This CDR3 comprises 12 residues. CDR1 is GTSNPN, CDR2 SVGIG, per germline (reference sequence). The V segment lost 8 bases and the J segment 9 bases; nucleotides outside the gene matches: 7. The CDR3 loop reads CATAGTGVEQFF. The CDR3 DNA sequence: TGTGCCACTGCCGGGACAGGGGTTGAGCAGTTCTTC.

J is TRBJ1-5 and V is TRBV2; D perhaps matches TRBD1 (6 bases). V was clipped by 6 bases and J by 4 bases, with 13 bases between them. The CDR3 spans 14 residues. CDR1 is SNHLY and CDR2 is FYNNEI in the germline V gene. CDR3 DNA: TGTGCCAGCAGGGACAGCCTAAATAATCAGCCCCAGCATTTT. This codes for CASRDSLNNQPQHF.

This chain joins TRBV10-3 and TRBJ2-7; D ambiguous. The CDR3 spans 12 residues. Germline V gene sequence: CDR1 ENHRY, CDR2 SYGVKD. Trimming cost V 1 base and J 4 bases, with 5 bases left between them. CDR3 sequence reads: CAISEFSYEQYF. The CDR3 DNA is TGTGCCATCAGTGAGTTTAGTTACGAGCAGTACTTC.

V gene TRBV7-8 combines with J gene TRBJ2-3; TRBD1 matches at 10 bases. Germline V gives CDR1 SGHVS, CDR2 FQNEAQ. This CDR3 is built from 20 residues. V shed 2 bases, J shed 2 bases, and the junction held 16 bases outside the gene matches. This CDR3 is CASSLINLGEDRGITDTQYF. The CDR3 DNA reads TGTGCCAGCAGCTTAATCAATCTGGGTGAGGACAGGGGGATCACAGATACGCAGTATTTT.

This clone was counted a few times. The gene calls are TRBV29-1 and TRBJ2-1; D call uncertain. This CDR3 is 13 amino acids long. The V gene lost 4 bases and the J gene lost 3 bases, with 10 bases spanning the gap. Germline V gene lookup returns CDR1 SQVTM and CDR2 ANQGSEA. DNA of the CDR3: TGCAGCGTTGTATTTCCCTACTACAATGAGCAGTTCTTC. Translation gives CSVVFPYYNEQFF.

This CDR3 reads CASSASGGAGSGANVLTF. CDR3 DNA sequence: TGTGCCAGCAGCGCATCAGGGGGCGCGGGTTCTGGGGCCAACGTCCTGACTTTC. V gene TRBV9 combines with J gene TRBJ2-6, with 8 bases aligning to TRBD1. CDR1 SGDLS and CDR2 YYNGEE come from the germline V gene. The V and J ends lost 3 bases and 1 base, in that order; junction bases with no gene match: 9. The CDR3 contains 18 residues.

The chain carries TRBV5-1 and TRBJ2-5; 8 bases are a match to TRBD1. With V trimmed by 4 bases and J by 5 bases, 10 bases remained unmatched. The V gene's germline CDR1 is SGHRS and CDR2 YFSETQ. The CDR3 covers 15 residues. CDR3 region: CASSAFAGGRETQYF. CDR3 bases: TGCGCCAGCAGCGCATTTGCAGGGGGCAGGGAGACCCAGTACTTC.

This clone occurred a few times. This chain joins TRBV18 and TRBJ2-3; maybe TRBD2 (5 bases). Trimming cost V 3 bases and J 2 bases, with 12 bases left between them. This CDR3 spans 15 amino acids. Germline CDR1 and CDR2: KGHSH and LQKENI. The CDR3 loop reads CASSPSADPTDTQYF. The CDR3 nucleotides read TGTGCCAGCTCACCCTCAGCGGATCCCACAGATACGCAGTATTTT. Full variable domain (remainder filled in from reference TRBV18 and TRBJ2-3): NAGVMQNPRHLVRRRGQEARLRCSPMKGHSHVYWYRQLPEEGLKFMVYLQKENIIDESGMPKERFSAEFPKEGPSILRIQQVVRGDSAAYFCASSPSADPTDTQYFGPGTRLTVL.

The chain couples TRBV25-1 to TRBJ2-3; TRBD2 agrees at 10 bases. There are 16 residues in the CDR3. Germline V gives CDR1 MGHDK, CDR2 SYGVNS. V shed 1 base, J shed 2 bases, and the junction held 3 bases outside the gene matches. The CDR3 protein is CASSEWLAGDTDTQYF. The CDR3 nucleotides are TGTGCCAGCAGTGAATGGCTAGCGGGGGACACAGATACGCAGTATTTT.

This clone was observed a few times. The V gene is TRBV5-4, the J gene TRBJ2-3; D not certain. Per the germline V gene, CDR1 is SGHNT and CDR2 is YYREEE (reference sequence). The CDR3 has 16 amino acids. The V end was cut by 4 bases, the J end by 0 bases, with 15 bases between. The CDR3 sequence is CASSPTGVGSTDTQYF. For the CDR3, the DNA is TGTGCCAGCAGCCCGACCGGCGTCGGGAGCACAGATACGCAGTATTTT.

This chain uses TRBV27 with TRBJ1-6, with 9 bases lining up with TRBD1. Looked up from germline, CDR1 is MNHEY and CDR2 is SMNVEV (reference sequence). J was trimmed by 8 bases and V by 6 bases; bases with no gene match: 8. This CDR3 has 15 residues. CDR3 region: CASRARRTGDSPLHF. In DNA, the CDR3 is TGTGCCAGCAGGGCGAGAAGGACAGGGGATTCACCCCTCCACTTT.

The chain's CDR3 is CASSLVPPPRQGSYEQYF. CDR3 sequence (DNA): TGCGCCAGCAGCTTGGTCCCCCCCCCAAGACAGGGTTCCTACGAGCAGTACTTC. This chain links TRBV5-1 with TRBJ2-7, with 7 bases matching TRBD1. The CDR3 loop spans 18 amino acids. The junction had 13 bases not matched to a gene; V was cut back by 0 bases and J by 1 base. Germline V CDR1 and CDR2: SGHRS, YFSETQ.

This chain uses TRBV9 with TRBJ1-6, with D possibly being TRBD1 (6 bases). The V gene's germline CDR1 is SGDLS and CDR2 YYNGEE. Trimming left V 0 bases short and J 7 bases short, with 8 bases between. The CDR3 sequence is 14 residues long. CDR3 loop: CASSVGGTNSPLHF. The CDR3 DNA reads TGTGCCAGCAGCGTAGGGGGGACAAATTCACCCCTCCACTTT.

This clone was observed a handful of times. The rearrangement uses TRBV14 and TRBJ1-5; D call uncertain. This CDR3 spans 13 amino acids. Between the trimmed V and J ends, which lost 1 base and 5 bases, there was a span of 6 bases. Germline V gene sequence: CDR1 SGHDN, CDR2 FVKESK. Written as DNA, the CDR3 is TGTGCCAGCAGCCAAGTTCGGGATCAGCCCCAGCATTTT. Translating it yields CASSQVRDQPQHF.